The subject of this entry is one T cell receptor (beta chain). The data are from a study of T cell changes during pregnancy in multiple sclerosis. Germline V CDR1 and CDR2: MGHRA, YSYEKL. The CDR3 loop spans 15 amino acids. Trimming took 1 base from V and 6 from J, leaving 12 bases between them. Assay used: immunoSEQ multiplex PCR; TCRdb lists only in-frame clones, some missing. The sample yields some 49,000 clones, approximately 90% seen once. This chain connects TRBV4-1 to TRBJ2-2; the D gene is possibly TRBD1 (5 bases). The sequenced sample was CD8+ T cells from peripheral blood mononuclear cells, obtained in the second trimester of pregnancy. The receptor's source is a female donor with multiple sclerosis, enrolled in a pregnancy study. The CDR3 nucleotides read TGCGCCAGCAGCCAAGCCCGACAGTTACCCGGGGAGCTGTTTTTT. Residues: CASSQARQLPGELFF.